These T cell receptor beta chains were read from a single sample in a study of blood T cell repertoires in COVID-19. Clones were sequenced by immunoSEQ multiplex PCR, and TCRdb holds only the in-frame ones, with some missing. Among under 450,000 clones listed, approximately 88% were seen once. The sequenced sample consisted of peripheral blood. The receptors were gathered from a woman between 50 and 59 years old with COVID-19, enrolled during active disease. Both conserved end residues are part of each CDR3. A D gene is named only where the DNA matches it firmly. Rows give clone size only sometimes, using once, few, many, or a class for an expanded clone.

>TRBV9|-|-
CASSDPRSGGFGEKLFF
>TRBV5-8|-|TRBD1
CASSFVMGQGFF
>TRBV29-1|-|TRBD2
CSVRGGGSYNEQFF
>TRBV6-1|-|TRBD1
CASSDVNRGYSPLHF
>TRBV6-5|-|-
CASSNRGTAPYEQYF
>TRBV19|few|TRBD1
CASKGGGVNQPQHF
>TRBV11-2|-|TRBD1
CASRTPGQGAKGELFF
>TRBV4-2|-|TRBD1
CASSQEDRASQPQHF
>TRBV28|-|TRBD1
CASSSGTGFYGYTF
>TRBV27|-|TRBD2
CASSLGAGEETQYF
>TRBV11-2|-|TRBD1
CASSGAGTVSYEQYF